This T cell receptor (beta chain) was retrieved from a study of cytomegalovirus exposure and HLA in healthy donors. Study results and caveats: Previously analyzed data showed that most TCR beta V segments were productive at a frequency of about 87% or about 30%. In a later analysis, several top co-occurrence clusters appeared linked to parvovirus B19, influenza, CMV and Epstein-Barr virus. In vitro work confirmed that three CMV-associated chains recognize CMV antigens. With later analysis, a missense DCLRE1C variant became linked to TCR beta V- and J-gene trimming.

The germline CDR1 and CDR2 sequences are SEHNR and FQNEAQ (reference sequence). The CDR3 covers 14 residues. V lost 4 bases and J 8 bases, leaving 17 bases between the germline ends. This clone was counted only a few times. Its antigen is not identified. The PCR employed 60 Vbeta primers together with 13 Jbeta primers. Some clones are missing from TCRdb's copy, which holds only in-frame ones; the method was immunoSEQ multiplex PCR. The table shows more than 90,000 clones, with roughly four fifths occurring only once. The sample was PBMCs. This receptor was taken from a man aged 30 to 45 in good health and CMV-seropositive. The V and J genes are TRBV7-9 and TRBJ1-2; D remains ambiguous. CDR3 in DNA: TGTGCCAGCAGCTCGCGGGAGGCAGCCTCAGGCTACACCTTC. It yields the protein CASSSREAASGYTF. Variable domain in full (rest from reference TRBV7-9 and TRBJ1-2): DTGVSQNPRHKITKRGQNVTFRCDPISEHNRLYWYRQTLGQGPEFLTYFQNEAQLEKSRLLSDRFSAERPKGSFSTLEIQRTEQGDSAMYLCASSSREAASGYTFGSGTRLTVV.